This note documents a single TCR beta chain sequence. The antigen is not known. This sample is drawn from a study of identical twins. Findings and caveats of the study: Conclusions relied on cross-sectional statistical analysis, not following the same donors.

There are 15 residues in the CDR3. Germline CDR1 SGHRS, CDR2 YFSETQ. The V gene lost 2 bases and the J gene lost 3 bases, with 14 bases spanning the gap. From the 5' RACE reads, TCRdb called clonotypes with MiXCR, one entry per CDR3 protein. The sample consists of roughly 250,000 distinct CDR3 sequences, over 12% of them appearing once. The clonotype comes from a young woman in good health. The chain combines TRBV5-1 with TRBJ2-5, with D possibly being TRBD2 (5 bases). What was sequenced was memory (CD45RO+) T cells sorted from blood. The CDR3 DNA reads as TGCGCCAGCAGCTTTTCGGGTTCGGGAAAAGAGACCCAGTACTTC. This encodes CASSFSGSGKETQYF.